This TCR beta chain stems from a study of blood T cell repertoires in COVID-19. Study-level information: The United States, Italy and Spain supplied acute and convalescent COVID-19 samples. From T cells, B-cell-depleted T cells, or PBMCs came the material, which was cDNA or gDNA.

Study processing details: Reference gene primer amplification gave estimated nucleated cell counts. Here immunoSEQ multiplex PCR was the method, and the copy in TCRdb shows in-frame clones only, minus some. V and J calls and clone size are copied from that table; D and trimming were computed from the DNA. Of approximately 120,000 clones detected, around 79% appear once; the ten largest clones hold roughly 20%. Source material: peripheral blood. The clonotype comes from a man older than 75 with acute or convalescent COVID-19.

CDR3 DNA sequence: TGTGCCAGCAGCCAACGCCGGGATTCACCCCTCCACTTT. Its translation: CASSQRRDSPLHF. The chain employs TRBV3-1 (or the pseudogene TRBV3-2) and TRBJ1-6; D call uncertain. Germline CDR1 LGHDT, CDR2 YNNKEL (reference sequence). Trimming removed 2 bases from V and 8 bases from J, with 7 bases in between. The CDR3 totals 13 residues.